The rows below give T cell receptor beta chains drawn from one sample of a study of T cell responses to AZD1222 COVID-19 vaccine. Clones were read by immunoSEQ multiplex PCR, and TCRdb kept only the in-frame ones, dropping some. The table has some 150,000 clones, just over 90% seen once; the top ten hold over 1.5%. Sequencing used peripheral blood, obtained on day 0 of AZD1222 vaccination. Receptors were obtained from an adult in good health. Each CDR3 is given with its conserved first and last residue. The order of the fields is J gene, clone size, D gene, V gene, CDR3 protein, CDR3 DNA. A D gene is named only where the DNA matches it firmly. Size is omitted from some rows. Given values are once, few, many or a class for expanded clones.

TRBJ1-1,.,.,TRBV10-3,CAIPWGNNTEAFF,TGTGCCATCCCTTGGGGAAATAACACTGAAGCTTTCTTT
TRBJ1-6,.,TRBD1,TRBV23-1,CASSQSAPAQGRYNSPLHF,TGCGCCAGCAGTCAATCAGCCCCAGCACAGGGGAGATATAATTCACCCCTCCACTTT
TRBJ2-5,.,.,TRBV5-1,CASSLEGSLQETQYF,TGCGCCAGCAGCTTAGAAGGTTCTCTCCAAGAGACCCAGTACTTC
TRBJ2-1,.,.,TRBV4-3,CASSQGLVYNEQFF,TGCGCCAGCAGCCAAGGACTAGTCTACAATGAGCAGTTCTTC
TRBJ2-2,few,.,TRBV10-3,CAISESRNTGELFF,TGTGCCATCAGTGAGTCCCGGAACACCGGGGAGCTGTTTTTT
TRBJ2-4,.,TRBD2,TRBV15,CATSRDRRLADIAKNIQYF,TGTGCCACCAGCAGAGACCGGAGACTAGCGGACATAGCCAAAAACATTCAGTACTTC
TRBJ2-1,.,TRBD2,TRBV10-3,CAISDLLAERYNEQFF,TGTGCCATCAGTGACCTACTAGCGGAGCGATACAATGAGCAGTTCTTC
TRBJ2-7,.,TRBD2,TRBV7-9,CASSLRLAGDQEQYF,TGTGCCAGCAGCTTAAGGCTAGCGGGAGATCAAGAGCAGTACTTC
TRBJ2-7,once,.,TRBV28,CASSKDGPSYEQYF,TGTGCCAGCAGTAAAGACGGACCCTCCTACGAGCAGTACTTC
TRBJ2-1,.,TRBD2,TRBV11-3,CASSHSLGLASYNEQFF,TGTGCCAGCAGCCATTCACTGGGACTAGCGTCCTACAATGAGCAGTTCTTC
TRBJ2-5,.,.,TRBV5-1,CASSLVSVDLVGETQYF,TGCGCCAGCAGCTTGGTATCGGTGGATTTAGTTGGTGAGACCCAGTACTTC
TRBJ2-5,.,TRBD2,TRBV19,CATTPSSRDYSVPASYQETQYF,TGTGCCACCACCCCCTCGAGCCGGGACTACAGCGTGCCCGCCTCTTACCAAGAGACCCAGTACTTC
TRBJ2-2,.,.,TRBV18,CASSPTQETGELFF,TGTGCCAGCTCACCGACCCAGGAAACCGGGGAGCTGTTTTTT
TRBJ2-3,.,.,TRBV28,CASSFVSSTDTQYF,TGTGCCAGCAGTTTCGTTTCTAGCACAGATACGCAGTATTTT
TRBJ2-7,few,.,TRBV27,CASSLGQSYEQYF,TGTGCCAGCAGTTTAGGGCAGAGCTACGAGCAGTACTTC
TRBJ2-1,once,TRBD2,TRBV29-1,CSVQTLAADEQFF,TGCAGCGTTCAAACTCTAGCGGCCGATGAGCAGTTCTTC
TRBJ2-1,.,TRBD2,TRBV2,CASRETSGITRYNEQFF,TGTGCCAGCCGGGAGACTAGCGGGATTACCAGGTACAATGAGCAGTTCTTC
TRBJ2-5,.,.,TRBV24-1,CATSEAGSQQETQYF,TGTGCCACCAGTGAGGCAGGCTCACAACAAGAGACCCAGTACTTC
TRBJ1-2,.,TRBD1,TRBV10-3,CATRDSKFGYTF,TGTGCCACCAGGGACAGTAAATTCGGCTACACCTTC
TRBJ2-7,.,.,TRBV7-3,CASSLSRSSVQYF,TGTGCCAGCAGCTTATCCCGTAGCTCGGTGCAGTACTTC
TRBJ2-3,.,TRBD2,TRBV5-5,CASSLGTSGRYVQYF,TGTGCCAGCAGCCTCGGGACTAGCGGGAGATATGTGCAGTATTTT
TRBJ2-2,.,.,TRBV3-1/TRBV3-2,CASSHLQEVVGELFF,TGTGCCAGCAGCCATCTACAGGAGGTGGTGGGGGAGCTGTTTTTT
TRBJ2-3,.,TRBD2,TRBV7-9,CASSSLAGGLGTDTQYF,TGTGCCAGCAGCTCTTTAGCGGGAGGGCTTGGTACAGATACGCAGTATTTT
TRBJ2-7,.,TRBD1,TRBV24-1,CATSDQGEGVVEQYF,TGTGCCACCAGTGATCAGGGGGAAGGTGTGGTCGAGCAGTACTTC
TRBJ2-3,.,TRBD2,TRBV18,CASSPPGLAGVDTQYF,TGTGCCAGCTCACCTCCGGGACTAGCGGGAGTCGATACGCAGTATTTT
TRBJ2-1,.,TRBD2,TRBV6-5,CASRPGAGGFNEQFF,TGTGCCAGCAGGCCAGGAGCGGGAGGGTTCAATGAGCAGTTCTTC